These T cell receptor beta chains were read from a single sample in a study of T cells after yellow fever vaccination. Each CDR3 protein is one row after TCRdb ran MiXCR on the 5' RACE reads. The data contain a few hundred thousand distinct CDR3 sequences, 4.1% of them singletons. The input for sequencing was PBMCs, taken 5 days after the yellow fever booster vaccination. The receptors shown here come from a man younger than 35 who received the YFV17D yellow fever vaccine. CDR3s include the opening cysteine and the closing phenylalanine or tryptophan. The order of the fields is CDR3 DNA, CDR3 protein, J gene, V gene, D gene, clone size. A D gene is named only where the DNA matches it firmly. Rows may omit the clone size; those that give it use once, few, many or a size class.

TGTGCCAGCAGCTTCAGGGTTGACTATGGCTACACCTTC,CASSFRVDYGYTF,TRBJ1-2,TRBV7-9,.,few
TGTGCCAGCTCCCCAGAGGGAGGGCCGAGCAATCAGCCCCAGCATTTT,CASSPEGGPSNQPQHF,TRBJ1-5,TRBV18,.,few
TGCAGCGTTGGGGTACAGGGGAGCAATCAGCCCCAGCATTTT,CSVGVQGSNQPQHF,TRBJ1-5,TRBV29-1,TRBD1,many
TGCGCCAGCAGCTGGAGGACTAGCGGGGGACCCACGGGGGAAACCCAGTACTTC,CASSWRTSGGPTGETQYF,TRBJ2-5,TRBV5-1,TRBD2,many
TGTGCCAGCAGCCAAGAGGTTTCAGATACGCAGTATTTT,CASSQEVSDTQYF,TRBJ2-3,TRBV4-2,.,many
TGTGCCACCAGTGACCACAGGGGGCCTCAAGAGACCCAGTACTTC,CATSDHRGPQETQYF,TRBJ2-5,TRBV24-1,TRBD1,.
TGTGCCATCAGTGGGGGGGAGTTCAAAAACACCGGGGAGCTGTTTTTT,CAISGGEFKNTGELFF,TRBJ2-2,TRBV10-3,.,few
TGTGCCAGCGGGGAACAAGAGACCCAGTACTTC,CASGEQETQYF,TRBJ2-5,TRBV2,.,few
TGTGCCAGCAGCTTCCAGTTACGCACAGATACGCAGTATTTT,CASSFQLRTDTQYF,TRBJ2-3,TRBV7-9,.,.
TGCGCCAGCAGCTCGACAGGGGGCGCTAACTATGGCTACACCTTC,CASSSTGGANYGYTF,TRBJ1-2,TRBV5-1,TRBD1,.
TGTGCCAGCAGAGGGGGACAGGGGATAGAGACCCAGTACTTC,CASRGGQGIETQYF,TRBJ2-5,TRBV6-6,TRBD1,.
TGCAGTGCTGGGAGACTAAGGCCTTATGGCTACACCTTC,CSAGRLRPYGYTF,TRBJ1-2,TRBV20-1,.,many
TGTGCCAGCAGGTCGAGCGGGGCGGGGAGGGATACGCAGTATTTT,CASRSSGAGRDTQYF,TRBJ2-3,TRBV12-3/TRBV12-4,TRBD2,.
TGCGCCAGCAGCTTGGGCGGGGGGGCTTTCGTGTACAATGAGCAGTTCTTC,CASSLGGGAFVYNEQFF,TRBJ2-1,TRBV5-1,TRBD2,many
TGTGCCAGCAGCTTAGACCCGTTCCGTCCCTCTGGAAACACCATATATTTT,CASSLDPFRPSGNTIYF,TRBJ1-3,TRBV7-2,.,few
TGTGCCAGCAGTTACGGGACAGGGAATTCCTATGGCTACACCTTC,CASSYGTGNSYGYTF,TRBJ1-2,TRBV6-5,TRBD1,few
TGTGCCAGCAGTTTTATGAACCAGAATACGAACATTCAGTACTTC,CASSFMNQNTNIQYF,TRBJ2-4,TRBV6-6,.,few
TGTGCCAGCAGTGCGGCAGGGGGCTTGGGTAACGAGCAGTACTTC,CASSAAGGLGNEQYF,TRBJ2-7,TRBV25-1,TRBD1,.
TGTGCCAGCGTGCCGGAATTTTTTCAGCCCCAGCATTTT,CASVPEFFQPQHF,TRBJ1-5,TRBV6-1,.,.
TGTGCCAGCAGCACTTTGGCCCTGGGGACCCAGTACTTC,CASSTLALGTQYF,TRBJ2-5,TRBV7-2,.,many
TGCGCCAGCAGCACCCTGGACAGCCTTTACAATGAGCAGTTCTTC,CASSTLDSLYNEQFF,TRBJ2-1,TRBV5-1,.,.
TGTGCCAGCAGCTTGCCCGTGGGGGGATGGACCGGGGAGCTGTTTTTT,CASSLPVGGWTGELFF,TRBJ2-2,TRBV7-2,.,many